These 25 T cell receptor beta chains were all obtained from the same sample, sequenced in a study of CD8 T cells in ankylosing spondylitis. TCRdb analysed the 5' RACE reads with MiXCR anew, one entry per CDR3 protein. Here the sample spans about 240,000 distinct CDR3 sequences, around 7.8% being singletons. What was sequenced was blood, either unsorted or a sorted T cell fraction (not recorded which). Receptor source: a male donor with ankylosing spondylitis or in good health (not recorded which).

This clonotype showed up many times. The chain couples TRBV7-9 to TRBJ2-1; D ambiguous. CDR3 length: 15 amino acids. Trimming stripped 2 bases from V and 8 bases from J, with 16 bases between. From germline, CDR1 is SEHNR and CDR2 FQNEAQ (reference sequence). CDR3 nucleotide sequence: TGTGCCAGCAGCTTATCGTTCCCTCGTTCGGATGAGCAGTTCTTC. Translation gives CASSLSFPRSDEQFF.

This clonotype was counted many times. This chain links TRBV11-3 with TRBJ1-3; 8 positions match TRBD1. V was clipped by 4 bases and J by 5 bases; unmatched bases: 4. Germline V CDR1 and CDR2: SGHNT, YENEEA. The CDR3 runs to 14 residues. The CDR3 loop is CASSSGTGRNTIYF. CDR3 in DNA: TGTGCCAGCAGCTCTGGGACAGGTAGAAACACCATATATTTT.

This clonotype came up many times. The chain joins TRBV5-6 to TRBJ1-2; no reliable D call. CDR3 length: 12 residues. CDR1 is SGHDT, CDR2 YYEEEE, per germline. The ends were cut back, 2 bases at V and 0 bases at J, with 2 bases in the middle. CDR3 nucleotides: TGTGCCAGCAGCTTCTCTAACTATGGCTACACCTTC. Amino acid sequence: CASSFSNYGYTF.

In this sample, this clonotype turned up many times. V gene TRBV3-1 combines with J gene TRBJ1-5; no reliable D call. V was cut by 1 base and J by 2 bases, with 9 bases left in between. Germline V CDR1 and CDR2: LGHDT, YNNKEL (reference sequence). The CDR3 length is 15 residues. The DNA of the CDR3 is TGTGCCAGCAGCCAAGGTTACCAGGGCAATCAGCCCCAGCATTTT. This sequence encodes CASSQGYQGNQPQHF.

This clonotype was seen only a few times. The rearrangement joins TRBV30 to TRBJ2-1, with 7 bases aligning to TRBD2. This CDR3 has 14 residues. The V segment lost 2 bases and the J segment 9 bases; nucleotides outside the gene matches: 10. The germline gives CDR1 GTSNPN, CDR2 SVGIG (reference sequence). CDR3 protein: CAWSKRTSWREQFF. CDR3 DNA: TGTGCCTGGAGTAAGAGGACTAGTTGGCGTGAGCAGTTCTTC.

There are many counts of this clonotype. CDR3 nucleotides: TGTGCCAGCAGTCGGGACTTGATGAACACTGAAGCTTTCTTT. Amino acids: CASSRDLMNTEAFF. The chain recombines TRBV5-5 with TRBJ1-1; D perhaps matches TRBD1 (5 bases). CDR1 is SGHKS, CDR2 YYEKEE, per germline (reference sequence). Trimming cost V 5 bases and J 0 bases, with 11 bases left between them. The CDR3 consists of 14 residues.

This clonotype was seen ten or more times. The chain has TRBV7-8 and TRBJ2-1, with 9 nucleotides matching TRBD2. CDR3 size: 16 residues. Trimming cost V 1 base and J 6 bases; bases outside gene matches: 7. Germline V gene data show CDR1 as SGHVS and CDR2 as FQNEAQ. The CDR3 coding sequence is TGTGCCAGCAGCTTAGGGCGGGAGGGTGTTTTCAATGAGCAGTTCTTC. This encodes CASSLGREGVFNEQFF. Full variable domain (remainder filled in from reference TRBV7-8 and TRBJ2-1): GAGVSQSPRYKVAKRGQDVALRCDPISGHVSLFWYQQALGQGPEFLTYFQNEAQLDKSGLPSDRFFAERPEGSVSTLKIQRTQQEDSAVYLCASSLGREGVFNEQFFGPGTRLTVL.

This clonotype has a count of ten or more. This chain uses TRBV7-2 with TRBJ1-1, with D perhaps matching TRBD1 (5 bases). This CDR3 region has 14 residues. CDR1 is SGHTA, CDR2 FQGNSA, per germline. The V gene lost 6 bases and the J gene lost 2 bases, with 13 bases spanning the gap. The CDR3 sequence is CASRNRSSNTEAFF. In nucleotides, the CDR3 is TGTGCCAGCAGAAACAGGAGTTCTAACACTGAAGCTTTCTTT.

This clonotype was observed many times. The V and J genes are TRBV5-8 and TRBJ1-5; tentative D call: TRBD1 (6 bases). The CDR3 loop spans 15 amino acids. Germline CDR1 SGHTS, CDR2 YDEGEE. The ends were cut back, 2 bases at V and 0 bases at J, with 9 bases in the middle. In DNA, the CDR3 is TGTGCCAGCAGCTTAGGGGGTTATAGCAATCAGCCCCAGCATTTT. Translating gives CASSLGGYSNQPQHF.

This clonotype was picked up many times. The chain links TRBV24-1 to TRBJ2-1; tentatively, D is TRBD2 (6 bases). Germline lookup yields CDR1 KGHDR and CDR2 SFDVKD. The CDR3 covers 15 residues. Trimming shortened V by 6 bases and J by 8 bases, and 19 bases separated the two germline ends. CDR3 loop: CATSPVGGPTYEQFF. In DNA form, the CDR3 reads TGTGCCACCAGTCCAGTGGGGGGACCTACATATGAGCAGTTCTTC.

This clonotype was observed a few times. The rearrangement uses TRBV6-1 and TRBJ2-7, with a tentative D call TRBD1 (5 bases). Trimming pared 1 base from V and 4 bases from J, leaving 11 bases between. The CDR3 is 14 residues long. The V gene's germline CDR1 is MNHNS and CDR2 SASEGT. CDR3 region: CASSEGQPGYEQYF. The CDR3 DNA reads TGTGCCAGCAGTGAAGGACAGCCCGGGTACGAGCAGTACTTC.

With regard to this clonotype: A much larger clone lies one base from this, so it may be a read error. The chain joins TRBV27 to TRBJ2-7; 7 bases align to TRBD1. The V gene end was trimmed by 6 bases and the J gene end by 5 bases; junction bases not matched to a gene: 7. The germline V gene encodes CDR1 MNHEY and CDR2 SMNVEV (reference sequence). CDR3 length equals 13 residues. The chain's CDR3 is CASRGTERNEQYF. As DNA, the CDR3 is TGTGCCAGCAGAGGGACAGAGAGAAACGAGCAGTACTTC.

Only a few counts were recorded for this clonotype. This rearrangement joins TRBV20-1 to TRBJ2-7; maybe TRBD2 (7 bases). CDR1 is DFQATT, CDR2 SNEGSKA, per germline (reference sequence). This CDR3 is 16 amino acids long. The V gene lost 5 bases and the J gene lost 0 bases, with 20 bases spanning the gap. The CDR3 loop is CSASRGGGGSSYEQYF. The CDR3 DNA reads TGCAGTGCTTCAAGAGGGGGGGGAGGTTCCTCCTACGAGCAGTACTTC.

Ten or more counts support this clonotype. The genes are TRBV7-2 and TRBJ1-1; the D gene is possibly TRBD1 (6 bases). The CDR3 spans 14 residues. V lost 6 bases, J lost 8 bases, and 19 bases lay in between. In germline, CDR1 is SGHTA, CDR2 FQGNSA. The CDR3 reads CASSRTGGSWEAFF. The DNA for the CDR3 is TGTGCCAGCAGTCGCACCGGGGGCAGCTGGGAAGCTTTCTTT.

This clonotype was observed at least ten times. V usage is TRBV5-1 and J usage is TRBJ1-2; tentative D call: TRBD1 (5 bases). Trimming shortened V by 0 bases and J by 6 bases, and 12 bases separated the two germline ends. The CDR3 is 14 amino acids. Germline V gene data show CDR1 as SGHRS and CDR2 as YFSETQ. CDR3 loop: CASSLGRAVDGYTF. CDR3 coding DNA: TGCGCCAGCAGCTTGGGCAGGGCGGTGGATGGCTACACCTTC.

This clonotype was picked up a small number of times. The chain has TRBV27 and TRBJ2-1; D possibly corresponds to TRBD2 (6 bases). There are 15 residues in the CDR3. CDR1 MNHEY and CDR2 SMNVEV come from the germline V gene (reference sequence). V lost 1 base, J lost 8 bases, and 15 bases lay in between. CDR3 bases: TGTGCCAGCAGTTTATATCCGGGGGTAAGCGATGAGCAGTTCTTC. This codes for CASSLYPGVSDEQFF.

The chain couples TRBV5-1 to TRBJ2-5; no clear D gene. The CDR3 is made up of 14 amino acids. V was cut by 0 bases and J by 7 bases, with 13 bases left in between. Germline values: CDR1 SGHRS, CDR2 YFSETQ. As DNA, the CDR3 is TGCGCCAGCAGCTTGGCGGCCTCGGATGGGACCCAGTACTTC. Translation gives CASSLAASDGTQYF.

In its sample, this clonotype was seen many times. J is TRBJ2-6 and V is TRBV11-1; 7 bases fit TRBD1. Germline-derived CDR1 and CDR2 are SGHAT and FQDESV (reference sequence). This CDR3 contains 18 residues. V trimming: 5 bases; J trimming: 0 bases; junction bases outside the gene matches: 10. DNA for the CDR3: TGTGCCAGCAGCGCTACCGGGACAGAGCTCTCTGGGGCCAACGTCCTGACTTTC. It specifies CASSATGTELSGANVLTF.

This clonotype was counted ten times or more. This chain connects TRBV20-1 to TRBJ2-3, with 11 bases matching TRBD2. Trimming cost V 3 bases and J 1 base; bases outside gene matches: 9. Germline V gene sequence: CDR1 DFQATT, CDR2 SNEGSKA (reference sequence). This CDR3 comprises 17 residues. The CDR3 nucleotides read TGCAGTGCTAGTGGGCTAGCGGGAGGCCCCGGCACAGATACGCAGTATTTT. This encodes CSASGLAGGPGTDTQYF.

This clonotype has at least ten counts. The gene calls are TRBV12-3 or TRBV12-4 and TRBJ1-1, with D uncertain. The CDR3 covers 13 residues. The V and J ends lost 7 bases and 1 base respectively, with 10 bases between them. The CDR3 here is CASTPSWNTEAFF. CDR3 DNA sequence: TGTGCCAGCACCCCGAGTTGGAACACTGAAGCTTTCTTT.

V usage is TRBV30 and J usage is TRBJ2-3; D tentatively reads TRBD1 or TRBD2 (5 bases each). The germline gives CDR1 GTSNPN, CDR2 SVGIG (reference sequence). Between the trimmed V and J ends, which lost 3 bases and 6 bases, there was a span of 16 bases. This CDR3 region has 14 residues. This CDR3 is CAWSHGTPADTQYF. CDR3 in DNA: TGTGCCTGGAGCCATGGGACCCCGGCGGATACGCAGTATTTT. The full variable domain, its missing parts supplied by reference TRBV30 and TRBJ2-3, is SQTIHQWPATLVQPVGSPLSLECTVEGTSNPNLYWYRQAAGRGLQLLFYSVGIGQISSEVPQNLSASRPQDRQFILSSKKLLLSDSGFYLCAWSHGTPADTQYFGPGTRLTVL.

There are many counts of this clonotype. The V gene is TRBV12-3 or TRBV12-4, the J gene TRBJ1-5; D is perhaps TRBD1 (6 bases). The germline V and J ends were trimmed by 5 bases and 3 bases, with 8 bases remaining between them. The CDR3 sequence is 13 residues long. This CDR3 reads CASSGGFNQPQHF. The CDR3 nucleotides are TGTGCCAGCAGTGGGGGCTTCAATCAGCCCCAGCATTTT.

This clonotype was observed many times. The V and J genes are TRBV20-1 and TRBJ2-1, with TRBD2 identical over 10 bases. The CDR3 is made up of 16 amino acids. The germline V gene encodes CDR1 DFQATT and CDR2 SNEGSKA (reference sequence). V dropped 1 base and J dropped 4; count of bases not matched to a gene: 7. The CDR3 loop reads CSARVRAGGIYNEQFF. The DNA for the CDR3 is TGCAGTGCTAGAGTACGAGCGGGGGGGATATACAATGAGCAGTTCTTC.

The rearrangement links TRBV9 to TRBJ2-7; 7 bases line up with TRBD1. V lost 4 bases and J lost 2; bases outside the gene matches: 9. From germline, CDR1 is SGDLS and CDR2 YYNGEE. The CDR3 has 15 residues. The CDR3 DNA is TGTGCCAGCAGCCCCCAACACAGGGGTCCCTACGAGCAGTACTTC. It translates to CASSPQHRGPYEQYF. The full variable domain, completed using reference TRBV9 and TRBJ2-7, is DSGVTQTPKHLITATGQRVTLRCSPRSGDLSVYWYQQSLDQGLQFLIQYYNGEERAKGNILERFSAQQFPDLHSELNLSSLELGDSALYFCASSPQHRGPYEQYFGPGTRLTVT.

V is TRBV7-2 and J is TRBJ2-7, with a tentative D call TRBD2 (5 bases). This CDR3 has 15 amino acids. Trimming pared 5 bases from V and 2 bases from J, leaving 16 bases between. The germline V gene has CDR1 SGHTA and CDR2 FQGNSA. The CDR3 sequence: CASSPEGFGPYEQYF. The DNA of the CDR3 is TGTGCCAGCAGCCCCGAGGGTTTCGGCCCCTACGAGCAGTACTTC. The full variable domain, its missing parts supplied by reference TRBV7-2 and TRBJ2-7, is GAGVSQSPSNKVTEKGKDVELRCDPISGHTALYWYRQSLGQGLEFLIYFQGNSAPDKSGLPSDRFSAERTGGSVSTLTIQRTQQEDSAVYLCASSPEGFGPYEQYFGPGTRLTVT.